Listed here is a single TCR beta chain. The target antigen is unknown. The protocol was immunoSEQ multiplex PCR, while the TCRdb copy is restricted to in-frame clones and leaves out a portion. Counted here are approximately 27,000 clones, around nine tenths occurring once; the ten biggest clones make up over 1%. This sample was taken from a study of T cell responses to AZD1222 COVID-19 vaccine. Whole-study results and caveats: Repertoire sampling occurred only after the peak T cell response. White British ancestry dominated among donors, who included more females, and clonal diversity was possibly underestimated. Per reports, nearly half of all spike-specific TCRs target regions that are unmutated in variants.

The CDR3 has 17 residues. J gave up 1 base and V 3 bases, and 9 bases lay outside the gene matches. Germline V gives CDR1 SGHNT, CDR2 YYREEE (reference sequence). The specimen comprised peripheral blood, sampled on day 0 of AZD1222 vaccination. The chain couples TRBV5-4 to TRBJ2-2, with TRBD2 matching over 7 bases. The TCR sequence derives from an adult in good health. The CDR3 DNA follows: TGTGCCAGCAGCTCTGTAACGGGACTAAGGAACACCGGGGAGCTGTTTTTT. Protein product: CASSSVTGLRNTGELFF.